A single sample is the source of the 32 T cell receptor beta chains below, sequenced in a study of tumor-infiltrating lymphocytes in primary liver carcinoma. Synthesis of TCR beta cDNA was carried out from around 500 ng total RNA with a constant-region primer. Amplification in three nested multiplex PCR rounds with slightly modified ARM-PCR gave rise to TCR beta libraries. It was with TRBV1-TRBV30 forward primers and a C-beta reverse primer that the first two PCR rounds were run, at around 9 cycles each. Each CDR3 protein gets one entry after TCRdb re-called the multiplex PCR reads with MiXCR. This sample carries under 200,000 distinct CDR3 sequences, about two thirds of them seen once, and the ten largest clones take about 7.1%. RNA was extracted from whole blood without cell sorting, alongside germline DNA. Sequencing input: peripheral blood. The receptors here all came from a woman between 55 and 75 years old with primary liver carcinoma and hepatitis B virus infection.

Concerning this clonotype: One end of the junction does not line up with germline, which may come from a read error. The chain is built from TRBV11-3 and TRBJ2-1; tentative D call: TRBD2 (6 bases). This CDR3 is built from 17 residues. CDR1 is SGHNT, CDR2 YENEEA, per germline. CDR3 in amino acids: CASSSGVAANFYNEKFF. CDR3 nucleotide sequence: TGTGCCAGCAGCTCGGGAGTAGCGGCTAACTTCTACAATGAGAAGTTCTTC.

The chain combines TRBV6-1 with TRBJ2-1, with 15 bases fitting TRBD2. V was clipped by 3 bases and J by 10 bases; unmatched bases: 7. The CDR3 is 16 residues long. Per the germline V gene, CDR1 is MNHNS and CDR2 is SASEGT. CDR3 sequence reads: CASSDRGLAGGKEQFF. In DNA, the CDR3 is TGTGCCAGCAGTGACCGGGGACTAGCGGGAGGCAAAGAGCAGTTCTTC.

Note on this clonotype: This may be a read error, as it is one base from a much larger clone. The chain employs TRBV13 and TRBJ1-2; D might be TRBD1 (6 bases). This CDR3 has 15 residues. CDR1 is PRHDT, CDR2 FYEKMQ, per germline (reference sequence). CDR3 nucleotide sequence: TGTGCCAGCAGCCCATACAGGGAGGATAACTATGGCTACAGCTTC. It translates to CASSPYREDNYGYSF.

With regard to this clonotype: Since a much larger clone is just one base distant, this may be a read error. The chain recombines TRBV28 with TRBJ1-1, with D possibly matching TRBD1 (6 bases). The CDR3 covers 13 residues. V lost 3 bases and J 7 bases, leaving 12 bases between the germline ends. Germline CDR1 and CDR2: MDHEN and SYDVKM. CDR3 sequence: CASSFPGDIEAFF. CDR3 sequence (DNA): TGTGCCAGCAGTTTCCCAGGGGACATTGAAGCTTTCTTT. The variable domain in full, with the rest retrieved from reference TRBV28 and TRBJ1-1, is DVKVTQSSRYLVKRTGEKVFLECVQDMDHENMFWYRQDPGLGLRLIYFSYDVKMKEKGDIPEGYSVSREKKERFSLILESASTNQTSMYLCASSFPGDIEAFFGQGTRLTVV.

As to this clonotype: This clone may be a read error of a much larger clone one base away. The gene calls are TRBV12-5 and TRBJ2-1; D call uncertain. The CDR3 is made up of 11 amino acids. Trimming stripped 8 bases from V and 4 bases from J, with 6 bases between. CDR1 is LGHNT and CDR2 is FRNRAP in the germline V gene. The CDR3 sequence is CASNSYNEQFF. CDR3 nucleotide sequence: TGTGCTAGTAACTCATACAATGAGCAGTTCTTC.

About this clonotype: A read error may produce the germline difference seen at one junction end. This chain connects TRBV7-8 to TRBJ1-4, with TRBD1 matching 11 bases. The CDR3 extends over 15 amino acids. Germline loops: CDR1 SGHVS, CDR2 FQNEAQ. Written as DNA, the CDR3 is TGTGCCAGCAGCTCAGGACAGGGGGCTAATGAAAAACCGTTTTTT. Translation: CASSSGQGANEKPFF.

With regard to this clonotype: A single base separates this from a much larger clone, so it may be a read error. This chain connects TRBV5-1 to TRBJ2-3, with 7 bases matching TRBD2. Germline CDR1 reads SGHRS; CDR2 reads YFSETQ. This CDR3 comprises 15 residues. CDR3 bases: TGCGCCAGCAGCCCCGGCGCGGGAGCTCCAGATACGCAGTTTTTT. It yields the protein CASSPGAGAPDTQFF. Based on the CDR3 plus reference TRBV5-1 and TRBJ2-3, the full variable domain is KAGVTQTPRYLIKTRGQQVTLSCSPISGHRSVSWYQQTPGQGLQFLFEYFSETQRNKGNFPGRFSGRQFSNSRSEMNVSTLELGDSALYLCASSPGAGAPDTQFFGPGTRLTVL.

Remarks on this clonotype: A read error is possible here, since a much larger clone lies one base away. J is TRBJ1-1 and V is TRBV13; D uncertain. Between the trimmed V and J ends, which lost 9 bases and 5 bases, there was a span of 13 bases. Germline assignment: CDR1 PRHDT and CDR2 FYEKMQ (reference sequence). This CDR3 comprises 12 residues. CDR3 coding DNA: TGTGCCAGAAAACTCGGAGGGACTGAAGCTTTCTTT. This encodes CARKLGGTEAFF.

Note on this clonotype: A much larger clone is a single base away; this may be a read error. The chain is built from TRBV14 and TRBJ2-1; 9 nucleotides match TRBD2. This CDR3 spans 17 amino acids. CDR1 is SGHDN and CDR2 is FVKESK in the germline V gene. The V gene end was trimmed by 4 bases and the J gene end by 3 bases; junction bases not matched to a gene: 10. The CDR3, as DNA: TGTGCCAGCAGCCCGCGAGGACTAGCGATATTCTACAATGAGCAGTTCTTC. The encoded protein is CASSPRGLAIFYNEQFF.

As regards this clonotype: One end of the junction fails to match germline, which may point to a read error. The chain carries TRBV20-1 and TRBJ2-1; 11 bases line up with TRBD2. The CDR3 has 14 amino acids. The germline V gene has CDR1 DFQATT and CDR2 SNEGSKA (reference sequence). The CDR3 region has the DNA TGCTCATCATTAGCGGGAGGGACCTACAATGGGCAGTTCTTC. Its protein is CSSLAGGTYNGQFF.

This clonotype was counted a few times. The chain links TRBV29-1 to TRBJ1-4; D might be TRBD1 (5 bases). Germline V CDR1 and CDR2: SQVTM, ANQGSEA. The CDR3 extends over 14 amino acids. Trimming removed 4 bases at V and 10 bases at J, with 19 bases between. The DNA of the CDR3 is TGCAGCGTTGGAATTAGAACAGGAGGAGGAAAACTGTTTTTT. Translation gives CSVGIRTGGGKLFF. The full variable domain, in which reference TRBV29-1 and TRBJ1-4 provide the parts outside the CDR3, is SAVISQKPSRDICQRGTSLTIQCQVDSQVTMMFWYRQQPGQSLTLIATANQGSEATYESGFVIDKFPISRPNLTFSTLTVSNMSPEDSSIYLCSVGIRTGGGKLFFGSGTQLSVL.

With regard to this clonotype: The junction departs from the called germline gene at one end, perhaps through a read error. This chain connects TRBV6-5 to TRBJ2-7, with D possibly TRBD1 on 5 matching bases. CDR1 and CDR2 (germline): MNHEY, SVGAGI. This CDR3 is built from 13 residues. The CDR3 DNA reads as TGTGCCGGCAGCCTTGGGGCAAGCTGCGAGCAGTACTTC. Its protein is CAGSLGASCEQYF.

Comments on this clonotype: This may come from a read error, since a much larger clone is one base off. The chain carries TRBV7-8 and TRBJ2-5; 7 bases are a match to TRBD1. The germline V gene encodes CDR1 SGHVS and CDR2 FQNEAQ. CDR3 length: 14 amino acids. With 2 bases clipped from V and 1 base from J, the junction kept 1 base outside the gene matches. The CDR3 spells CASSLWDSQETQYF. The CDR3 DNA reads as TGTGCCAGCAGCTTATGGGACAGCCAAGAGACCCAGTACTTC.

This chain connects TRBV28 to TRBJ2-3; a possible D gene is TRBD2 (5 bases). The CDR3 contains 13 residues. The germline V and J ends were trimmed by 6 bases and 7 bases, with 14 bases remaining between them. Germline-derived CDR1 and CDR2 are MDHEN and SYDVKM. The CDR3 DNA reads TGTGCCAGCAGATTAGGAGGCAGGAATACGCAGTATTTT. Translation gives CASRLGGRNTQYF.

Notes on this clonotype: It may be a read error: a sequence one base away is much more abundant. The gene calls are TRBV12-3 or TRBV12-4 and TRBJ1-1, with D unresolved. The CDR3 length is 13 residues. V lost 6 bases and J 0 bases, leaving 8 bases between the germline ends. CDR3 sequence reads: CASSNTVNTEAFF. The CDR3 nucleotides are TGTGCCAGCAGCAATACAGTGAACACTGAAGCTTTCTTT.

V is TRBV4-1 and J is TRBJ1-5; D is unresolved. V lost 3 bases and J lost 5, with 8 bases in between. The length of the CDR3 is 13 residues. The germline CDR1 and CDR2 sequences are MGHRA and YSYEKL. This chain's CDR3 is CASSQVIDQPQHF. The CDR3 bases are TGCGCCAGCAGCCAGGTTATTGATCAGCCCCAGCATTTT.

The chain recombines TRBV5-8 with TRBJ1-2; TRBD1 matches at 12 bases. The CDR3 spans 15 residues. Looked up from germline, CDR1 is SGHTS and CDR2 is YDEGEE. With V trimmed by 5 bases and J by 7 bases, 9 bases remained unmatched. CDR3 DNA sequence: TGTGCCAGCAGATCCCGGGACAGGGGGCTTTTTGGCTACACCTTC. This translates into CASRSRDRGLFGYTF.

Regarding this clonotype: This may come from a read error, since a much larger clone is one base off. This sequence joins TRBV5-6 and TRBJ2-7; tentative D call: TRBD1 (6 bases). The CDR3 covers 12 residues. Germline CDR1 SGHDT, CDR2 YYEEEE. V was pared by 4 bases and J by 7 bases, with 12 bases between. In nucleotides, the CDR3 is TGTGCCAGCAGCGAGGGGACACGGGAGCAGTACTTC. Translated: CASSEGTREQYF.

Comment on this clonotype: Since the CDR3 does not end with the conserved phenylalanine or tryptophan, this likely comes from a read error. The limits of the CDR3 on the DNA are not certain, so only TCRdb's listed CDR3 is given. The chain couples TRBV29-1 to TRBJ2-7; the table names TRBD1, a call not compared with the DNA. Germline values: CDR1 SQVTM, CDR2 ANQGSEA. The CDR3 has 14 amino acids, counting both end residues. CDR3 sequence reads: CSIRPGTGSYEQYL.

The V and J genes are TRBV6-5 and TRBJ2-3; no clear D. This CDR3 spans 13 amino acids. V was clipped by 7 bases and J by 5 bases, with 13 bases between them. Germline CDR1 MNHEY, CDR2 SVGAGI. In DNA form, the CDR3 reads TGTGCCAGCAAGGGTGCAGGCATAGATACGCAGTATTTT. Translation: CASKGAGIDTQYF.

This clonotype was recorded many times. The chain carries TRBV11-2 and TRBJ2-1; D gene uncertain. The CDR3 is made up of 15 amino acids. Trimming cost V 1 base and J 7 bases, with 14 bases left between them. Germline assignment: CDR1 SGHAT and CDR2 FQNNGV. The CDR3 spells CASSLGDTAGNEQFF. The CDR3 bases are TGTGCCAGCAGCTTAGGAGACACCGCTGGGAATGAGCAGTTCTTC.

The table lists this clonotype with many counts. V gene TRBV5-5 combines with J gene TRBJ1-1; D not resolved. The CDR3 spans 15 residues. Germline V gene lookup returns CDR1 SGHKS and CDR2 YYEKEE (reference sequence). Trimming stripped 2 bases from V and 1 base from J, with 12 bases between. In nucleotides, the CDR3 is TGTGCCAGCAGCTTCTCTTCAGCTTCGAACACTGAAGCTTTCTTT. Protein sequence: CASSFSSASNTEAFF.

With respect to this clonotype: Given a much more abundant clone one base away, this may be a read error. The conserved phenylalanine or tryptophan normally closing the CDR3 is absent here, so this likely arose from a read error. The chain links TRBV10-3 to TRBJ2-1; D gene unclear. Trimming pared 4 bases from V and 8 bases from J, leaving 9 bases between. Germline V lookup: CDR1 ENHRY, CDR2 SYGVKD. CDR3 length equals 12 residues. The DNA for the CDR3 is TGTGCCATCAGTGTGGGCGACGATGAGCAGTTCCTC. It encodes CAISVGDDEQFL.

This clonotype was counted a single time. This chain links TRBV11-2 with TRBJ2-3; weak D call: TRBD1 (5 bases). The CDR3 has 16 residues. The V end was cut by 5 bases, the J end by 6 bases, with 21 bases between. Per the germline V gene, CDR1 is SGHAT and CDR2 is FQNNGV. The CDR3 protein is CASSPEYRSYIDTQYF. The CDR3 region has the DNA TGTGCCAGCAGCCCCGAGTACAGGTCTTACATTGATACGCAGTATTTT.

In regard to this clonotype: The germline gene is not matched at one end of the junction; a read error may be the cause. The chain couples TRBV7-8 to TRBJ1-1; TRBD1 is a possible D gene (6 bases). Germline CDR1 and CDR2: SGHVS and FQNEAQ. The CDR3 covers 13 residues. In DNA, the CDR3 is TGTGCCAGCAGCACCATCTTGGGGGCTGAAGCTTTATTT. Translation gives CASSTILGAEALF.

In its sample, this clonotype was seen many times. The chain is built from TRBV10-2 and TRBJ2-3, with D hard to call. Germline CDR1 and CDR2: WSHSY and SAAADI. V lost 8 bases, J lost 4 bases, and 7 bases lay in between. This CDR3 is 11 amino acids long. In DNA form, the CDR3 reads TGCGCCAGCGGTCTAGCAGATACGCAGTATTTT. This translates into CASGLADTQYF.

A note on this clonotype: One base away lies a much larger clone, so this may be a sequencing read error. The chain joins TRBV6-8 to TRBJ1-2, with D tentatively TRBD1 (6 bases). The V gene's germline CDR1 is MNHGY and CDR2 SAAAGT. The CDR3 is 13 residues long. The CDR3 is CPSSLQGVYGYTF. Here the CDR3 DNA reads TGTCCCAGCAGCCTACAGGGAGTCTATGGCTACACCTTC.

This clonotype came up many times. V gene TRBV12-3 or TRBV12-4 combines with J gene TRBJ2-7; D gene unclear. This CDR3 spans 15 amino acids. V lost 5 bases, J lost 0 bases, and 14 bases lay in between. The CDR3 coding sequence is TGTGCCAGCAGTGGTGGTTATACAAACTCCTACGAGCAGTACTTC. Translation gives CASSGGYTNSYEQYF.

The J gene is TRBJ1-4, the V gene TRBV28, with D maybe TRBD1 (5 bases). The CDR3 extends over 13 amino acids. Trimming removed 8 bases from V and 2 bases from J, with 9 bases in between. The germline V gene encodes CDR1 MDHEN and CDR2 SYDVKM. CDR3 sequence: CASLDSTNEKLFF. In nucleotides, the CDR3 is TGTGCCAGCCTAGACAGTACTAATGAAAAACTGTTTTTT. The full variable domain, its missing parts supplied by reference TRBV28 and TRBJ1-4, is DVKVTQSSRYLVKRTGEKVFLECVQDMDHENMFWYRQDPGLGLRLIYFSYDVKMKEKGDIPEGYSVSREKKERFSLILESASTNQTSMYLCASLDSTNEKLFFGSGTQLSVL.

This clonotype has at least ten counts. This chain links TRBV29-1 with TRBJ1-5; the D gene is possibly TRBD1 (5 bases). V dropped 0 bases and J dropped 6 bases, with 9 bases sitting between them. The CDR3 is 13 residues long. The V gene's germline CDR1 is SQVTM and CDR2 ANQGSEA. The CDR3 coding sequence is TGCAGCGTTGAAGAAGACGGGGGTCAGCCCCAGCATTTT. Translated, it gives CSVEEDGGQPQHF.

Ten or more counts support this clonotype. The V call is TRBV11-1, the J call TRBJ2-2; D remains unclear. The CDR3 contains 18 residues. The V and J ends lost 5 bases and 0 bases respectively, with 19 bases between them. Germline loops: CDR1 SGHAT, CDR2 FQDESV (reference sequence). In nucleotides, the CDR3 is TGTGCCAGCAGCATACTACGCCAAGTGGGAACGAACACCGGGGAGCTGTTTTTT. The encoded protein is CASSILRQVGTNTGELFF.

Remarks on this clonotype: Being one base from a much bigger clone, this may be a read error. The J gene is TRBJ1-1, the V gene TRBV12-5; TRBD1 might be the D (6 bases). The length of the CDR3 is 14 residues. Germline V gives CDR1 LGHNT, CDR2 FRNRAP. CDR3 region: CASGRGGGDTGAFF. As DNA, the CDR3 is TGTGCTAGTGGTCGGGGCGGGGGGGACACTGGAGCTTTCTTT.